The rows below give T cell receptor beta chains drawn from one sample of a study of blood T cell repertoires in COVID-19. TCRdb's copy holds only in-frame clones and misses some; the assay was immunoSEQ multiplex PCR. The sample includes around 250,000 clones, around 90% seen only once; the top ten take 0.85% to 1%. The specimen sequenced was peripheral blood. These TCRs come from a woman between 40 and 50 years old who had recovered from COVID-19. The conserved cysteine and the conserved F or W are not part of the CDR3 here. D genes are given only for firm matches. Not every row has a clone size; where given, it reads once, few, many or a size class.

>TRBD1|.|TRBJ2-7|TRBV6-5
ASSQRTGGAYEQY
>TRBD1|.|TRBJ2-1|TRBV3-1/TRBV3-2
ASSQENPGPGQVMVYNEQF
>TRBD2|once|TRBJ2-3|TRBV7-9
VLGLAGSVTDTQY
>.|.|TRBJ2-1|TRBV27
ASTGTPINNEQF
>TRBD1|.|TRBJ1-1|TRBV5-1
ASSQTGKNTEAF
>.|.|TRBJ2-7|TRBV1
TSSHEQGASYEQY
>TRBD1|.|TRBJ2-7|TRBV19
ASRPSADRKAYEQY
>.|.|TRBJ2-1|TRBV6-4
ASSPSGQFYNEQF
>.|few|TRBJ1-2|TRBV7-2
ASSLDVPGDNYGYT
>TRBD1|.|TRBJ1-2|TRBV2
ASRDNRGIGGYT
>TRBD1|.|TRBJ1-4|TRBV10-3
ATQGQLNEKLF
>TRBD1|.|TRBJ1-6|TRBV4-2
ASSYETGGNSPLH
>TRBD2|few|TRBJ2-1|TRBV18
ASSPLRLADNEQF
>TRBD2|few|TRBJ2-7|TRBV4-1
ASSLSGSRNEQY
>.|.|TRBJ2-5|TRBV5-1
ASSFRAQETQY
>.|.|TRBJ2-4|TRBV9
ASSVDPAAAKNIQY
>TRBD2|.|TRBJ2-5|TRBV7-8
ASSPGTSGLQETQY
>TRBD1|.|TRBJ1-1|TRBV27
ASGDRVRTEAF
>.|.|TRBJ2-1|TRBV21-1
TGRVGLAGVIPSYNEQF
>.|.|TRBJ2-2|TRBV3-1/TRBV3-2
ASSPPGVRTGELF
>TRBD2|.|TRBJ2-3|TRBV14
ASSQDAGLSTDTQY
>TRBD2|.|TRBJ2-5|TRBV5-5
ASSLTGRGREGQETQY
>.|.|TRBJ1-4|TRBV10-3
AISERPGTNEKLF
>.|.|TRBJ2-3|TRBV12-3/TRBV12-4
ASQSRSTDTQY
>TRBD1|.|TRBJ1-1|TRBV2
ASRKTGVGEAF
>TRBD2|once|TRBJ2-7|TRBV27
ASRQGLAESYEQY
>.|.|TRBJ2-6|TRBV5-1
ASSLLGGLGAPGANVLT
>.|.|TRBJ1-2|TRBV24-1
ATSDSDPGPGTHYGYT
>TRBD2|.|TRBJ2-1|TRBV10-2
ASKIGRGSSYNEQF
>.|.|TRBJ2-3|TRBV21-1
ASSKGQGETDTQY
>TRBD1|.|TRBJ2-5|TRBV24-1
ATSDRDSRQETQY
>TRBD2|.|TRBJ2-7|TRBV20-1
SATRTSAQY
>TRBD1|few|TRBJ2-2|TRBV5-6
ASSSYRGSGELF